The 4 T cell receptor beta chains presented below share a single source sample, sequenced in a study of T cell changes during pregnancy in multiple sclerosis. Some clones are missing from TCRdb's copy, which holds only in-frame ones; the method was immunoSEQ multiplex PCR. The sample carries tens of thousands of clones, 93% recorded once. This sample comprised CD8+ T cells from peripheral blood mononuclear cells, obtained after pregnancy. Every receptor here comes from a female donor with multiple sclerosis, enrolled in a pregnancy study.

The CDR3 region is CASSLAQRQGAVGGANVLTF. The CDR3 coding sequence is TGTGCCAGCAGCTTAGCGCAGAGACAGGGGGCAGTCGGTGGGGCCAACGTCCTGACTTTC. The chain uses TRBV7-6 and TRBJ2-6, with 10 bases lining up with TRBD1. Trimming removed 0 bases from V and 3 bases from J; junction bases left unmatched: 11. The CDR3 has 20 amino acids. Germline lookup yields CDR1 SGHVS and CDR2 FNYEAQ.

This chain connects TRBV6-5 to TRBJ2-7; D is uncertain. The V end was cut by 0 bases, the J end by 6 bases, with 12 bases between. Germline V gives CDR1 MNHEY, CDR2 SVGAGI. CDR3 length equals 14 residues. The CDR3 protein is CASSYSIYSSEQYF. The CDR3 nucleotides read TGTGCCAGCAGTTACTCGATCTATTCAAGCGAGCAGTACTTC.

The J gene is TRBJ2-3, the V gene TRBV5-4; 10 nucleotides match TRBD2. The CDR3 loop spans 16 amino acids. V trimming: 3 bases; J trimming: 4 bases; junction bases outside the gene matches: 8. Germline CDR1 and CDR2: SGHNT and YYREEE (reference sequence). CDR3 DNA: TGTGCCAGCAGCTCGTGGACTAGCGGAGGTGCAGATACGCAGTATTTT. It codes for CASSSWTSGGADTQYF. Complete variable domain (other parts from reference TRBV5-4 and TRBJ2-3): ETGVTQSPTHLIKTRGQQVTLRCSSQSGHNTVSWYQQALGQGPQFIFQYYREEENGRGNFPPRFSGLQFPNYSSELNVNALELDDSALYLCASSSWTSGGADTQYFGPGTRLTVL.

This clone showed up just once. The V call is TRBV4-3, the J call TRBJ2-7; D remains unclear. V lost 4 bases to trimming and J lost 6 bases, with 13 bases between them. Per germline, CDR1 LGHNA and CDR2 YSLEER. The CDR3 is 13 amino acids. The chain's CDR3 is CASSPSLAREQYF. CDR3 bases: TGCGCCAGCAGCCCTAGTTTGGCTCGCGAGCAGTACTTC.